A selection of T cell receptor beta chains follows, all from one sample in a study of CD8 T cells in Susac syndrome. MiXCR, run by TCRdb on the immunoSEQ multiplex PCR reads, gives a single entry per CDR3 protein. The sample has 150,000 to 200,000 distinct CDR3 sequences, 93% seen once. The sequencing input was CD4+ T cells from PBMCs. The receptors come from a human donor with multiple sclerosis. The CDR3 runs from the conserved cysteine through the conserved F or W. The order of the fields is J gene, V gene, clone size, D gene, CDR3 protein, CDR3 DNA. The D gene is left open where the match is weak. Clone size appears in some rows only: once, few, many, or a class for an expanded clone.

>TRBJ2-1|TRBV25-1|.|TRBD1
CASTGTGDYNEQFF
TGTGCCAGCACCGGGACAGGGGATTACAATGAGCAGTTCTTC
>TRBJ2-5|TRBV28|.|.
CASSTTGNQETQYF
TGTGCCAGCAGTACTACAGGGAACCAAGAGACCCAGTACTTC
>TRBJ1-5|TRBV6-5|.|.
CASTSGGNQPQHF
TGTGCCAGCACTTCCGGTGGCAATCAGCCCCAGCATTTT
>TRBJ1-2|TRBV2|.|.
CASTQTRYGYTF
TGTGCCAGCACACAGACCCGATATGGCTACACCTTC
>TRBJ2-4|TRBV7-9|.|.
CASSPTVNIQYF
TGTGCCAGCAGTCCGACGGTGAACATTCAGTACTTC
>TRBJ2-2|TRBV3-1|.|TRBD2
CASSQTTSGYTGELFF
TGTGCCAGCAGTCAAACGACTAGCGGATACACCGGGGAGCTGTTTTTT
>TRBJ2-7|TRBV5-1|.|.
CASSPGKADSYEQYF
TGCGCCAGCAGCCCCGGGAAAGCGGACTCCTACGAGCAGTACTTC
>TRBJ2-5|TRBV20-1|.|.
CSAYTLFQETQYF
TGCAGTGCCTATACCCTATTCCAAGAGACCCAGTACTTC
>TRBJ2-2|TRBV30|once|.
CAWSTGLDTGELFF
TGTGCCTGGAGTACGGGTTTGGACACCGGGGAGCTGTTTTTT
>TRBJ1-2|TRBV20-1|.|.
CSARFGEYYGYTF
TGCAGTGCTAGATTCGGGGAATACTATGGCTACACCTTC
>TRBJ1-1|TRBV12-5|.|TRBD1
CASGLVLAGGWNTEAFF
TGTGCTAGTGGTTTGGTACTTGCAGGGGGCTGGAACACTGAAGCTTTCTTT
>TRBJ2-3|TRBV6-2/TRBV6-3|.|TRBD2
CAGRLAWADTQYF
TGTGCCGGCCGACTAGCCTGGGCAGATACGCAGTATTTT
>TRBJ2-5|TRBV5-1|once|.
CASSLGPRETQYF
TGCGCCAGCAGCTTGGGGCCCCGGGAGACCCAGTACTTC
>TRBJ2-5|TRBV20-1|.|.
CSATTETQYF
TGCAGTGCTACAACAGAGACCCAGTACTTC
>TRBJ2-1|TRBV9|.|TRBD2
CASSGAPSGGNEQFF
TGTGCCAGCAGCGGCGCTCCTTCGGGGGGCAATGAGCAGTTCTTC
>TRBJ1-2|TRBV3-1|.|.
CASSRTDSGYGYTF
TGTGCCAGCAGCCGAACGGACAGCGGCTATGGCTACACCTTC
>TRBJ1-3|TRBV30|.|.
CALDGNSGNTIYF
TGTGCCCTTGACGGGAACTCTGGAAACACCATATATTTT
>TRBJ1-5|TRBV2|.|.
CASSEDTYKHF
TGTGCCAGCAGTGAAGACACCTATAAGCATTTT
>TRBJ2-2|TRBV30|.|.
CAWAGYYTGELFF
TGTGCCTGGGCGGGATACTACACCGGGGAGCTGTTTTTT
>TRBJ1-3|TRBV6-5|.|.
CASSADVASGNTIYF
TGTGCCAGCAGTGCGGACGTCGCCTCTGGAAACACCATATATTTT
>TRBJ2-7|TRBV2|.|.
CASSVGGTSYEQYF
TGTGCCAGCAGTGTAGGTGGGACTTCCTACGAGCAGTACTTC
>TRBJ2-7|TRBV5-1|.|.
CASSTPQTGSYEQYF
TGCGCCAGCAGCACCCCTCAGACCGGCTCCTACGAGCAGTACTTC
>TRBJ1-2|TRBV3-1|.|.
CASTRSEGYGYTF
TGTGCCAGCACCCGTTCCGAGGGCTATGGCTACACCTTC
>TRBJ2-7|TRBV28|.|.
CASSLPGGGNYEQYF
TGTGCCAGCAGTTTGCCCGGGGGCGGGAACTACGAGCAGTACTTC
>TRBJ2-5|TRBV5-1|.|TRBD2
CASTEASGSQETQYF
TGCGCCAGCACTGAGGCTAGCGGGTCGCAAGAGACCCAGTACTTC
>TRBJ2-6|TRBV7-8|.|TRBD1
CASSHRQGDSGANVLTF
TGTGCCAGCAGCCACCGACAGGGGGACTCTGGGGCCAACGTCCTGACTTTC
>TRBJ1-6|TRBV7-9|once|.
CASSLGQGLRKNHNSPLHF
TGTGCCAGCAGCTTAGGGCAGGGTCTACGGAAAAATCATAATTCACCCCTCCACTTT
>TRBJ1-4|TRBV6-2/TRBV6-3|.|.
CASSYRRRQHPNEKLFF
TGTGCCAGCAGTTACCGGAGAAGACAGCATCCTAATGAAAAACTGTTTTTT
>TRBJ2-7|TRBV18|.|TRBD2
CASSPTSGNHEQYF
TGTGCCAGCTCACCGACTAGCGGGAACCACGAGCAGTACTTC
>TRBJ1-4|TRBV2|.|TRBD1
CASSPGQGGYEKLFF
TGTGCCAGCAGTCCCGGACAGGGCGGATATGAAAAACTGTTTTTT
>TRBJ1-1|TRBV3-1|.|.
CASSLRGSDTEAFF
TGTGCCAGCAGCCTTCGCGGAAGCGACACTGAAGCTTTCTTT
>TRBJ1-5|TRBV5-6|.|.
CASRLQGQPQHF
TGTGCCAGCAGGCTACAGGGTCAGCCCCAGCATTTT
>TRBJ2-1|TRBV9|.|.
CASSGPRGENNEQFF
TGTGCCAGCAGCGGCCCCAGGGGGGAAAACAATGAGCAGTTCTTC
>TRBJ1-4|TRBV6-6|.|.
CASSPGQTNEKLFF
TGTGCCAGCAGCCCCGGGCAGACTAATGAAAAACTGTTTTTT
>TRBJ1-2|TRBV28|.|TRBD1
CASSVLTGSYGYTF
TGTGCCAGCTCGGTGTTGACAGGGAGCTATGGCTACACCTTC
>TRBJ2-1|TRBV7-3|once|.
CASSPGSHGTEQFF
TGTGCCAGCAGTCCAGGAAGTCACGGGACGGAGCAGTTCTTC
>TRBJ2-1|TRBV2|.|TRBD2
CASSATSGGVYNEQFF
TGTGCCAGCAGCGCGACTAGCGGGGGAGTCTACAATGAGCAGTTCTTC
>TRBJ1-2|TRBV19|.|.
CASSPQTANYGYTF
TGTGCCAGTAGTCCACAGACGGCCAACTATGGCTACACCTTC
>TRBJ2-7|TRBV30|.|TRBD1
CAWRRTGGSYEQYF
TGTGCCTGGAGGCGGACAGGGGGGTCCTACGAGCAGTACTTC
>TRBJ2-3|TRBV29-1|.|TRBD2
CSVRLAGVPTDTQYF
TGCAGCGTGAGACTAGCGGGAGTCCCCACAGATACGCAGTATTTT
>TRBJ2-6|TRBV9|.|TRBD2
CASSRTRRTSGANVLTF
TGTGCCAGCAGCCGGACTAGGAGGACTTCTGGGGCCAACGTCCTGACTTTC
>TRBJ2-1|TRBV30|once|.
CAWSVHGGSQFF
TGTGCCTGGAGTGTACATGGAGGTTCACAGTTCTTC
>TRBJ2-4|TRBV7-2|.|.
CASRPSGVNIQYF
TGTGCCAGCAGACCCTCGGGAGTAAACATTCAGTACTTC
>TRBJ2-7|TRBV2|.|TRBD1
CASSERPGTGGRAYEQYF
TGTGCCAGCAGTGAACGTCCCGGGACAGGGGGCAGGGCCTACGAGCAGTACTTC
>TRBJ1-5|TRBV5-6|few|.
CASSSGHQPQHF
TGTGCCAGCAGCTCCGGGCATCAGCCCCAGCATTTT
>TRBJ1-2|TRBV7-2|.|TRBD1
CASSLGRQGRNYGYTF
TGTGCCAGCAGCTTAGGAAGACAGGGGCGTAACTATGGCTACACCTTC
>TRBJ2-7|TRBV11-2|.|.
CASSPRSVVSSYEQYF
TGTGCCAGCAGCCCGCGTAGCGTCGTCTCCTCCTACGAGCAGTACTTC
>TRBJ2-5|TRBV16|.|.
CASSPFREETQYF
TGTGCCAGCAGTCCTTTTCGGGAAGAGACCCAGTACTTC
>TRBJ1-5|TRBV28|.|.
CASSFVANSNQPQHF
TGTGCCAGCAGTTTCGTGGCAAATAGCAATCAGCCCCAGCATTTT
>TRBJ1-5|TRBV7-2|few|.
CASSLGGTDQPQHF
TGTGCCAGCAGCTTAGGGGGCACCGATCAGCCCCAGCATTTT
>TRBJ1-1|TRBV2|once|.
CASSETTPADEAFF
TGTGCCAGCAGTGAAACTACCCCTGCCGATGAAGCTTTCTTT
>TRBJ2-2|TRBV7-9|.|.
CASSLGDPGELFF
TGTGCCAGCAGCTTAGGGGACCCCGGGGAGCTGTTTTTT
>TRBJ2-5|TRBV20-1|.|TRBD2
CSGRTSGQETQYF
TGCAGTGGAAGGACTAGCGGACAAGAGACCCAGTACTTC
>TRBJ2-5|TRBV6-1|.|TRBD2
CATQGELAGVYETQYF
TGTGCCACCCAGGGGGAGCTAGCGGGAGTTTATGAGACCCAGTACTTC
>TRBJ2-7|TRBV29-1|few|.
CSVRDNSYEQYF
TGCAGCGTCCGGGACAACTCCTACGAGCAGTACTTC